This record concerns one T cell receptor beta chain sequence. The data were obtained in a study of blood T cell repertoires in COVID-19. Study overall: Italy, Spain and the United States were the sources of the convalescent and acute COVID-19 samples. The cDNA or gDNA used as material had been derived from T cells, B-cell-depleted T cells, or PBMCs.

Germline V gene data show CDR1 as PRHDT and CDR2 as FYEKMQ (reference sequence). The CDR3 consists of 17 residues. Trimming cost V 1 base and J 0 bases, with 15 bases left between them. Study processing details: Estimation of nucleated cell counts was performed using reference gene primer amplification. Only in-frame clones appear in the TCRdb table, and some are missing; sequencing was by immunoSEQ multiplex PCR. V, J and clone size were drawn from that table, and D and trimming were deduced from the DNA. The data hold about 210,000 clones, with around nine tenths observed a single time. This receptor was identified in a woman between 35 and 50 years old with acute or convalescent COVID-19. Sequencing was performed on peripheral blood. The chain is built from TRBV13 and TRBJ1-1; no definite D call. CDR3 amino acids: CASSLAEAQPLNTEAFF. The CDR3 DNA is TGTGCCAGCAGCTTAGCAGAGGCTCAACCCTTGAACACTGAAGCTTTCTTT. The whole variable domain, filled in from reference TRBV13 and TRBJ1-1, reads AAGVIQSPRHLIKEKRETATLKCYPIPRHDTVYWYQQGPGQDPQFLISFYEKMQSDKGSIPDRFSAQQFSDYHSELNMSSLELGDSALYFCASSLAEAQPLNTEAFFGQGTRLTVV.